Below, 9 T cell receptor beta chains from the same sample are listed, as sequenced in a study of T cells after yellow fever vaccination. Each CDR3 protein is one row after TCRdb ran MiXCR on the 5' RACE reads. The sample consists of over 200,000 distinct CDR3 sequences, over 6.5% of them appearing once. Here the sequenced sample was CD4+ T cells sorted from PBMCs, taken on the day of the yellow fever booster vaccination. The receptor set was obtained from a man aged 30 to 39 who received the YFV17D yellow fever vaccine.

This clonotype was counted a few times. V gene TRBV5-1 combines with J gene TRBJ2-1; no clear D gene. Germline V gene sequence: CDR1 SGHRS, CDR2 YFSETQ. V dropped 3 bases and J dropped 4 bases, with 8 bases sitting between them. This CDR3 comprises 13 residues. The CDR3 loop reads CASSSLVYNEQFF. The CDR3 DNA reads as TGCGCCAGCAGCTCCCTGGTTTACAATGAGCAGTTCTTC.

Only a few counts were recorded for this clonotype. The chain uses TRBV5-1 and TRBJ2-1; TRBD2 matches 8 bases. The CDR3 covers 15 residues. Germline CDR1 SGHRS, CDR2 YFSETQ. Unmatched junction bases numbered 6, after V lost 3 bases and J lost 4 bases. CDR3 in amino acids: CASSSGGGRYNEQFF. CDR3 nucleotide sequence: TGCGCCAGCAGCTCCGGGGGCGGGAGGTACAATGAGCAGTTCTTC.

The V gene is TRBV28, the J gene TRBJ2-1; 8 positions match TRBD2. This CDR3 contains 16 residues. Germline V gene sequence: CDR1 MDHEN, CDR2 SYDVKM. The CDR3 DNA sequence: TGTTCCGTAAAAGGGGGAATAATAGCGGGATCGGCTGAGCAGTTCTTC. Amino acids: CSVKGGIIAGSAEQFF.

The table lists this clonotype with a few counts. In DNA, the CDR3 is TGCAGCGTTGGGGTGAGGGTTGAGCAGTTCTTC. As protein: CSVGVRVEQFF. The V gene is TRBV29-1, the J gene TRBJ2-1; perhaps TRBD2 as D (5 bases). CDR3 length: 11 residues. The germline gives CDR1 SQVTM, CDR2 ANQGSEA. V lost 4 bases and J 9 bases, leaving 10 bases between the germline ends.

This clonotype was recorded at least ten times. This chain connects TRBV29-1 to TRBJ2-7; D may correspond to TRBD1 or TRBD2 (5 bases each). Per germline, CDR1 SQVTM and CDR2 ANQGSEA. The CDR3 has 13 amino acids. Trimming left V 3 bases short and J 2 bases short, with 11 bases between. Here the CDR3 reads CSVEGDQTYEQYF. CDR3 DNA sequence: TGCAGCGTTGAGGGGGACCAGACCTACGAGCAGTACTTC.

This clonotype was detected a few times. The chain is built from TRBV28 and TRBJ1-5; the D is unclear. This CDR3 comprises 11 residues. V gave up 3 bases and J gave up 6 bases, with 3 bases separating them. CDR1 and CDR2 (germline): MDHEN, SYDVKM. CDR3 sequence (DNA): TGTGCCAGCAGTTTTCCTCAGCCCCAGCATTTT. Translating gives CASSFPQPQHF. The full variable domain, with the rest looked up from reference TRBV28 and TRBJ1-5, is DVKVTQSSRYLVKRTGEKVFLECVQDMDHENMFWYRQDPGLGLRLIYFSYDVKMKEKGDIPEGYSVSREKKERFSLILESASTNQTSMYLCASSFPQPQHFGDGTRLSIL.

This clonotype was recorded a few times. The chain uses TRBV6-2 or TRBV6-3 and TRBJ2-5; TRBD2 matches 11 bases. Germline V gives CDR1 MNHEY, CDR2 SVGEGT. The CDR3 is made up of 16 amino acids. V shed 7 bases and J 6 bases; nucleotides not matched to a gene: 13. The CDR3 sequence: CASTSGVAGGQQTQYF. The CDR3 DNA reads TGTGCCAGCACCTCTGGAGTAGCGGGAGGGCAACAGACCCAGTACTTC.

There are many counts of this clonotype. The CDR3, as DNA: TGTGCCAGCAGCCCTATCGGCGGGGTCGAGCAGTACTTC. This encodes CASSPIGGVEQYF. The genes are TRBV14 and TRBJ2-7; D perhaps matches TRBD2 (6 bases). Between the trimmed V and J ends, which lost 4 bases and 6 bases, there was a span of 13 bases. The germline gives CDR1 SGHDN, CDR2 FVKESK. The CDR3 consists of 13 residues.

The chain combines TRBV5-1 with TRBJ2-3; D is possibly TRBD2 (6 bases). V was trimmed by 4 bases and J by 3 bases, leaving 15 bases between them. Germline-derived CDR1 and CDR2 are SGHRS and YFSETQ. This CDR3 is 15 amino acids long. CDR3 sequence: CASSPVGEVTDTQYF. In nucleotides, the CDR3 is TGCGCCAGCAGCCCCGTAGGGGAGGTGACAGATACGCAGTATTTT.